Each of the 17 T cell receptor beta chains below was sequenced from the same sample in a study of T cell responses to AZD1222 COVID-19 vaccine. The assay was immunoSEQ multiplex PCR, and TCRdb's table has in-frame clones only and misses some. The sample shows around 150,000 clones, 90% to 95% of them seen only once. The sample in question was peripheral blood, obtained on day 0 of AZD1222 vaccination. The receptors here all came from an adult in good health.

This rearrangement joins TRBV2 to TRBJ1-1; tentative D call: TRBD1 (6 bases). The CDR3 covers 15 residues. Germline V gives CDR1 SNHLY, CDR2 FYNNEI. V was shortened by 4 bases and J by 1 base, with 13 bases between the two germline ends. CDR3 DNA: TGTGCCAGCAGTGTTACGAGACAGGAGAACACTGAAGCTTTCTTT. Protein sequence: CASSVTRQENTEAFF.

This clone was seen only a few times. The chain has TRBV24-1 and TRBJ2-3; 9 bases line up with TRBD2. Germline CDR1 is KGHDR and CDR2 is SFDVKD. The V gene end was trimmed by 4 bases and the J gene end by 4 bases; junction bases not matched to a gene: 2. The length of the CDR3 is 14 residues. The CDR3 loop is CATSDLAGADTQYF. In DNA form, the CDR3 reads TGTGCCACCAGTGACTTAGCGGGGGCAGATACGCAGTATTTT.

The J gene is TRBJ1-2, the V gene TRBV5-1; D may be TRBD1 (5 bases). V gave up 7 bases and J gave up 4 bases, with 11 bases separating them. CDR1 and CDR2 from the germline V gene are SGHRS and YFSETQ. The CDR3 has 12 residues. This CDR3 is CASSRALYGYTF. The CDR3 region has the DNA TGCGCCAGCTCCAGGGCCCTCTATGGCTACACCTTC.

The chain carries TRBV10-3 and TRBJ1-5; tentative D call: TRBD1 (5 bases). With 3 bases removed from V and 7 bases from J, the gap between germline ends came to 10 bases. Germline assignment: CDR1 ENHRY and CDR2 SYGVKD. This CDR3 comprises 13 residues. This chain's CDR3 is CAISDRGGQPQHF. The CDR3 nucleotides are TGTGCCATCAGTGATCGGGGGGGACAGCCCCAGCATTTT.

The rearrangement links TRBV5-1 to TRBJ2-1, with 9 positions matching TRBD2. Germline-derived CDR1 and CDR2 are SGHRS and YFSETQ. CDR3 length: 14 residues. With 4 bases clipped from V and 6 bases from J, the junction kept 5 bases outside the gene matches. CDR3 bases: TGCGCCAGCAGCACAGGACTAGCGTTCAATGAGCAGTTCTTC. It yields the protein CASSTGLAFNEQFF.

The chain combines TRBV3-1 (or the pseudogene TRBV3-2) with TRBJ2-2; no reliable D call. Trimming shortened V by 4 bases and J by 6 bases, and 12 bases separated the two germline ends. CDR1 and CDR2 from the germline V gene are LGHDT and YNNKEL (reference sequence). CDR3 length: 14 residues. In nucleotides, the CDR3 is TGTGCCAGCAGCCGAACAGTCACCGCCGGGGAGCTGTTTTTT. Protein: CASSRTVTAGELFF.

This clone appeared once. This rearrangement joins TRBV6-2 or TRBV6-3 to TRBJ1-3; D gene ambiguous. CDR3 length equals 14 residues. Germline CDR1 reads MNHEY; CDR2 reads SVGEGT. Between the trimmed V and J ends, which lost 6 bases and 8 bases, there was a span of 17 bases. The CDR3 DNA follows: TGTGCCAGCAGCTCACCGGACGGTCGGTACACCATATATTTT. It codes for CASSSPDGRYTIYF.

This rearrangement joins TRBV13 to TRBJ2-6; D is ambiguous. The CDR3 covers 16 residues. Deletions cut 3 bases from V and 1 base from J, with 10 bases between. CDR1 is PRHDT, CDR2 FYEKMQ, per germline (reference sequence). The CDR3 DNA reads as TGTGCCAGCAGCTTTCGTTTGGAATCTGGGGCCAACGTCCTGACTTTC. This codes for CASSFRLESGANVLTF.

The V gene is TRBV5-4, the J gene TRBJ2-3, with 7 positions matching TRBD2. V dropped 4 bases and J dropped 0; count of bases not matched to a gene: 11. Germline values: CDR1 SGHNT, CDR2 YYREEE (reference sequence). This CDR3 spans 17 amino acids. The CDR3 DNA sequence: TGTGCCAGCAGCAACCAATTAGCGGGCCCTAGCACAGATACGCAGTATTTT. This sequence encodes CASSNQLAGPSTDTQYF.

The V and J genes are TRBV15 and TRBJ1-1, with a weak D call TRBD1 (6 bases). Germline CDR1 is LNHNV and CDR2 is YYDKDF (reference sequence). The length of the CDR3 is 18 residues. Trimming removed 1 base at V and 0 bases at J, with 18 bases between. CDR3 in amino acids: CATSRGSADRTLNTEAFF. CDR3 DNA: TGTGCCACCAGCAGAGGATCGGCGGACAGAACCTTGAACACTGAAGCTTTCTTT.

The chain uses TRBV19 and TRBJ1-1, with unresolved D. V gave up 1 base and J gave up 7 bases, with 7 bases separating them. Germline loops: CDR1 LNHDA, CDR2 SQIVND (reference sequence). The CDR3 runs to 12 residues. The CDR3 DNA reads as TGTGCCAGTAGTATAGGCGGCAGTGAAGCTTTCTTT. As protein: CASSIGGSEAFF.

The chain joins TRBV24-1 to TRBJ2-1; D is perhaps TRBD2 (5 bases). The V end was cut by 4 bases, the J end by 5 bases, with 14 bases between. Germline CDR1 reads KGHDR; CDR2 reads SFDVKD. This CDR3 contains 15 residues. Here the CDR3 reads CATSDLGSDDNEQFF. The CDR3 DNA reads as TGTGCCACCAGTGACCTTGGGAGCGACGACAATGAGCAGTTCTTC.

The chain combines TRBV9 with TRBJ1-2, with unresolved D. Per germline, CDR1 SGDLS and CDR2 YYNGEE. V was trimmed by 0 bases and J by 3 bases, leaving 12 bases between them. This CDR3 comprises 15 residues. The CDR3 protein is CASSVGLGLYYGYTF. CDR3 DNA: TGTGCCAGCAGCGTAGGCCTAGGGCTCTACTATGGCTACACCTTC.

J is TRBJ1-1 and V is TRBV5-6; 7 nucleotides agree with TRBD1. Germline V lookup: CDR1 SGHDT, CDR2 YYEEEE. The V segment lost 0 bases and the J segment 2 bases; nucleotides outside the gene matches: 1. The CDR3 loop spans 14 amino acids. CDR3 residues: CASSLEGGNTEAFF. Here the CDR3 DNA reads TGTGCCAGCAGCTTGGAAGGGGGCAACACTGAAGCTTTCTTT.

The chain couples TRBV6-2 or TRBV6-3 to TRBJ2-3; D might be TRBD2 (7 bases). The CDR3 consists of 15 residues. Germline V gene sequence: CDR1 MNHEY, CDR2 SVGEGT. The V end was cut by 2 bases, the J end by 3 bases, with 12 bases between. CDR3 in amino acids: CASSYGGARTDTQYF. The CDR3 DNA reads TGTGCCAGCAGTTACGGGGGGGCGCGGACAGATACGCAGTATTTT.

V is TRBV27 and J is TRBJ2-5, with D tentatively TRBD1 (6 bases). V was cut by 11 bases and J by 3 bases, with 22 bases left in between. The germline V gene encodes CDR1 MNHEY and CDR2 SMNVEV (reference sequence). The length of the CDR3 is 15 residues. As DNA, the CDR3 is TGTGCCTCTAAACCAGACCAGGGGCTCAAAGAGACCCAGTACTTC. Translating gives CASKPDQGLKETQYF.

The genes are TRBV11-2 and TRBJ2-5; 7 positions agree with TRBD1. This CDR3 region has 16 residues. Germline V CDR1 and CDR2: SGHAT, FQNNGV. The V and J ends lost 1 base and 4 bases, in that order; junction bases with no gene match: 9. CDR3 protein: CASSLAPQGRRETQYF. The CDR3 coding sequence is TGTGCCAGCAGCTTAGCCCCACAGGGGCGACGAGAGACCCAGTACTTC.